Sequencing of this TCR beta chain was carried out in a study of patients and donors after allogeneic stem cell transplantation (dated by TCRdb to about 2020). V and J are truncated by 1 base and 4 bases respectively, leaving an intervening sequence of 11 bases. The CDR3 measures 15 amino acids from cysteine to phenylalanine. The only DNA kept is the CDR3, 45 bases in frame from the first base. The germline V gene (reference sequence) sets CDR1 to LGHDT and CDR2 to YNNKEL. This clonotype was seen more than once but under ten times. This receptor's antigen is unknown. Base quality data are lacking; no much larger clone is found one base away. The library was built by means of RT-PCR. Reads for this sample came from a NextSeq 550. TCRdb took the public reads, trimmed them with fastp at Q25, ran MiXCR for clone calling and kept in-frame beta chains. Each record represents a unique CDR3 protein, reported with the most common genes and DNA among its rows. The sample table lists roughly 960,000 distinct CDR3 sequences, more than 15% of them with a count of one. Jointly, the top ten make up roughly 6.4% of the sample.

This clonotype was obtained from a human donor who was either an allogeneic HSCT recipient or a stem cell or donor lymphocyte infusion donor (not recorded which). It is not recorded whose cells these are; they may come from a transplant donor. In this chain, TRBV3-1 is recombined with TRBJ2-1; matching of 6 bases hints at TRBD1 as the D gene. The specimen was blood, either unsorted or a sorted T cell fraction (not recorded which). The nucleotides are TGTGCCAGCAGCCAAGCCCAGGGGCCGTACAATGAGCAGTTCTTC. Its protein product is CASSQAQGPYNEQFF.